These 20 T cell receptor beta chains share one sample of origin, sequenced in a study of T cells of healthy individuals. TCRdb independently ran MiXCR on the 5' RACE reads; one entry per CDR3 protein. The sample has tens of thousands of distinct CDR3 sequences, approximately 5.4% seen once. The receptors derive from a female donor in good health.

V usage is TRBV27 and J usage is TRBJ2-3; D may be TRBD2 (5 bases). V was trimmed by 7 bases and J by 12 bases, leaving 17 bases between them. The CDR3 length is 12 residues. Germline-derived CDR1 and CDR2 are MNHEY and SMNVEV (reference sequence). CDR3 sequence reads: CASIPGEGCQYF. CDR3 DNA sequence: TGTGCCAGCATCCCCGGCGAGGGTTGCCAGTATTTT.

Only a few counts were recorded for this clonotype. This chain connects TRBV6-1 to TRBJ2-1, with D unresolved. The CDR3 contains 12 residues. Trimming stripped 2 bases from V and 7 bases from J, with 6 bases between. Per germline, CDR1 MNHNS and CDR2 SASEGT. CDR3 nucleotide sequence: TGTGCCAGCAGTGAAAATGGGAATGAGCAGTTCTTC. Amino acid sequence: CASSENGNEQFF.

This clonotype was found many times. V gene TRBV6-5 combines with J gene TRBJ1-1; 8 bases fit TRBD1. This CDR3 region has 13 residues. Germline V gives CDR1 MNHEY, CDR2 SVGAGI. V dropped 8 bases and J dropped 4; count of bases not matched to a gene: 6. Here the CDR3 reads CASGTGLGTEAFF. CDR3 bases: TGTGCCAGCGGGACAGGCCTAGGCACTGAAGCTTTCTTT.

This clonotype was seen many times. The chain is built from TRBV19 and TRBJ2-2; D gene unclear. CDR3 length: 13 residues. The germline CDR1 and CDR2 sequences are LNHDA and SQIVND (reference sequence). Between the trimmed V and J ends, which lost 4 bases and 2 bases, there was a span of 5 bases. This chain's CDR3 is CASSTINTGELFF. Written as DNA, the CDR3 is TGTGCCAGTAGTACTATCAACACCGGGGAGCTGTTTTTT.

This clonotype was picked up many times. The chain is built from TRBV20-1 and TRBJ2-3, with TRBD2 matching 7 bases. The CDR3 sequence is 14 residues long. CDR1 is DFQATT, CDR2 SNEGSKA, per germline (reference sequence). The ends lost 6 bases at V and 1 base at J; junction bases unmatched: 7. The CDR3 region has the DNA TGCAGTGCCCCCCTGGGGGGGGGCACAGATACGCAGTATTTT. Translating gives CSAPLGGGTDTQYF.

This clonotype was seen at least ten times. The CDR3 coding sequence is TGTGCCAGCAGCACCGGAGGAGGCACAGATACGCAGTATTTT. Its protein product is CASSTGGGTDTQYF. The chain links TRBV9 to TRBJ2-3; TRBD2 might be the D (5 bases). From germline, CDR1 is SGDLS and CDR2 YYNGEE. Trimming cost V 4 bases and J 1 base, with 10 bases left between them. This CDR3 has 14 residues.

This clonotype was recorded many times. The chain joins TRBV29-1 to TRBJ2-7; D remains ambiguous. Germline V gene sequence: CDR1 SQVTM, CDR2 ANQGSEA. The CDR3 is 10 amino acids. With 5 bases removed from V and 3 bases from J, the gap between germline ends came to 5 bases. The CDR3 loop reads CSVRDYEQYF. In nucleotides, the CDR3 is TGCAGCGTTAGGGACTACGAGCAGTACTTC.

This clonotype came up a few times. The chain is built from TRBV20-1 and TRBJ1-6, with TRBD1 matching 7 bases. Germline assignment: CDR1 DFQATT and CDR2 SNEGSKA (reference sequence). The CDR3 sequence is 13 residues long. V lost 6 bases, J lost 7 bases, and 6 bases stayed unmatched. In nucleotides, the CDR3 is TGCAGTGCCCCGGGGACAGCCAATTCACCCCTCCACTTT. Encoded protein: CSAPGTANSPLHF.

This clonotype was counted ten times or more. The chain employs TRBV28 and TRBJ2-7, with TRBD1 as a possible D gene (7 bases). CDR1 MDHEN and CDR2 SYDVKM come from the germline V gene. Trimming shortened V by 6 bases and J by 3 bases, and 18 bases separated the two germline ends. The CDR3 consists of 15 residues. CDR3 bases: TGTGCCAGCAGATCGGAGGGACAGTCCCTCTACGAGCAGTACTTC. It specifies CASRSEGQSLYEQYF.

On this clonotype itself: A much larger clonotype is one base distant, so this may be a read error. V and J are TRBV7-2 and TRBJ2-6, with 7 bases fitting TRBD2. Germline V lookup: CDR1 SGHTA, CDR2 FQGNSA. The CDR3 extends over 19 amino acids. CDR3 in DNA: TGTGTCAGCAGCTTCCCGAGGGACCGGGGGGACTCTGGGGCCAACGTCCTGACTTTC. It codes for CVSSFPRDRGDSGANVLTF. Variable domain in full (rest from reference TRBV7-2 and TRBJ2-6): GAGVSQSPSNKVTEKGKDVELRCDPISGHTALYWYRQSLGQGLEFLIYFQGNSAPDKSGLPSDRFSAERTGGSVSTLTIQRTQQEDSAVYLCVSSFPRDRGDSGANVLTFGAGSRLTVL.

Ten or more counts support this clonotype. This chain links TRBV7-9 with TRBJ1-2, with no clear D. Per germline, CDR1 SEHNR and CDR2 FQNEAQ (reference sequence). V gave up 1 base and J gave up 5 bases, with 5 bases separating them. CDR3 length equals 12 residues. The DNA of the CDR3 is TGTGCCAGCAGCTTAGAGGTTTATGGCTACACCTTC. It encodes CASSLEVYGYTF.

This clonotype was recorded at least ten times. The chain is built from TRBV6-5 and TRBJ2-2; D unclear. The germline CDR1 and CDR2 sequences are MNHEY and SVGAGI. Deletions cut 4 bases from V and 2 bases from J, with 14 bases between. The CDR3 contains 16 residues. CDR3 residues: CASSSRSWPNTGELFF. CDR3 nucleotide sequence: TGTGCCAGCAGTTCGCGCTCCTGGCCTAACACCGGGGAGCTGTTTTTT.

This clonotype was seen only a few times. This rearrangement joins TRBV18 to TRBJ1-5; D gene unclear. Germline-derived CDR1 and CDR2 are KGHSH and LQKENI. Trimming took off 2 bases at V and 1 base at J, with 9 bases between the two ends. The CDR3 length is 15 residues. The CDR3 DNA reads TGTGCCAGCTCACCATCGGAAAGAAGCAATCAGCCCCAGCATTTT. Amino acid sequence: CASSPSERSNQPQHF.

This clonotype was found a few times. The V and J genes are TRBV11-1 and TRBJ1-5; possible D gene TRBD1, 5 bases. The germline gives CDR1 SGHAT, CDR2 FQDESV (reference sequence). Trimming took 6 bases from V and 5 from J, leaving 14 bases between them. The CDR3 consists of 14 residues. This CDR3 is CASSHRDRDQPQHF. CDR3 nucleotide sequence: TGTGCCAGCAGTCACCGGGACCGTGATCAGCCCCAGCATTTT.

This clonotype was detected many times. CDR3 protein: CASSLTAGGTISTDTQYF. The CDR3 DNA is TGTGCCAGCAGTCTTACAGCGGGAGGTACTATTAGCACAGATACGCAGTATTTT. The chain recombines TRBV9 with TRBJ2-3, with 9 positions matching TRBD2. Germline values: CDR1 SGDLS, CDR2 YYNGEE. This CDR3 is 18 amino acids long. V shed 5 bases and J 0 bases; nucleotides not matched to a gene: 13.

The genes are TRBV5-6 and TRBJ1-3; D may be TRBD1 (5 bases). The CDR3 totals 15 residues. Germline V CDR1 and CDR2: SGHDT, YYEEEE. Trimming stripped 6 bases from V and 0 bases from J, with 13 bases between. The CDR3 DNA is TGTGCCAGCAATACGGGACTGAGCTCTGGAAACACCATATATTTT. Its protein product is CASNTGLSSGNTIYF.

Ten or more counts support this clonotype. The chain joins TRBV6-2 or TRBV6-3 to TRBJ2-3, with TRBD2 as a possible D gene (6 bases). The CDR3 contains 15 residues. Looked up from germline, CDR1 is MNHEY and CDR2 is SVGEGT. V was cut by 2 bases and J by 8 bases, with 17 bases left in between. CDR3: CASSYARQSRGTQYF. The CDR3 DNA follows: TGTGCCAGCAGTTACGCTCGGCAGTCGCGGGGTACGCAGTATTTT.

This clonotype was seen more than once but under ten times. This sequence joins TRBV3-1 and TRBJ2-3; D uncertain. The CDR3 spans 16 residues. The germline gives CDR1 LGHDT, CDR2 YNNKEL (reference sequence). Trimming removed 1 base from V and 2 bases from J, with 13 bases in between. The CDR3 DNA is TGTGCCAGCAGCCAAGGGACGACGGCCTTCACAGATACGCAGTATTTT. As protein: CASSQGTTAFTDTQYF.

CDR3 in amino acids: CASSPLQSATNEKLFF. The DNA for the CDR3 is TGTGCCAGCTCACCATTACAGTCTGCAACTAATGAAAAACTGTTTTTT. The chain links TRBV18 to TRBJ1-4; D remains unclear. Looked up from germline, CDR1 is KGHSH and CDR2 is LQKENI. Between the trimmed V and J ends, which lost 2 bases and 0 bases, there was a span of 10 bases. The CDR3 runs to 16 residues.

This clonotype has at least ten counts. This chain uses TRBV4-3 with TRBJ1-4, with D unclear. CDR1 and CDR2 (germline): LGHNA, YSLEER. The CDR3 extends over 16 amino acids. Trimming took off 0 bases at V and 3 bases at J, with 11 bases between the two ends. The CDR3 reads CASSQDLGGANEKLFF. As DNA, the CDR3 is TGCGCCAGCAGCCAAGATCTAGGCGGGGCTAATGAAAAACTGTTTTTT.